The source of this T cell receptor (beta chain) is a study of T cells in Graves' hyperthyroidism and ophthalmopathy. Study background: Peripheral blood was taken when the disease was first diagnosed, before any treatment began.

This CDR3 contains 14 residues. Trimming pared 1 base from V and 4 bases from J, leaving 7 bases between. CDR1 and CDR2 (germline): MNHEY, SMNVEV (reference sequence). Lactation, pregnancy, other autoimmune disease or uncontrolled infection excluded patients. It was RNA transcripts that yielded the amplified TCR beta CDR3 regions. A set of HTBI primers served as the primers for a first-round RT-PCR of the TCR CDR3. TCRdb analysed the multiplex PCR reads with MiXCR anew, one entry per CDR3 protein. Among approximately 420,000 distinct CDR3 sequences, about an eighth were seen once, and the ten largest hold approximately 5.8%. The sample holds many counts of this clonotype.

The sequence came from a woman between 18 and 29 years old with Graves' hyperthyroidism. This chain uses TRBV27 with TRBJ2-2, with D tentatively TRBD1 (5 bases). Material: blood. The CDR3 region has the DNA TGTGCCAGCAGTTTATTTCAGGGCACCGGGGAGCTGTTTTTT. Its translation is CASSLFQGTGELFF.